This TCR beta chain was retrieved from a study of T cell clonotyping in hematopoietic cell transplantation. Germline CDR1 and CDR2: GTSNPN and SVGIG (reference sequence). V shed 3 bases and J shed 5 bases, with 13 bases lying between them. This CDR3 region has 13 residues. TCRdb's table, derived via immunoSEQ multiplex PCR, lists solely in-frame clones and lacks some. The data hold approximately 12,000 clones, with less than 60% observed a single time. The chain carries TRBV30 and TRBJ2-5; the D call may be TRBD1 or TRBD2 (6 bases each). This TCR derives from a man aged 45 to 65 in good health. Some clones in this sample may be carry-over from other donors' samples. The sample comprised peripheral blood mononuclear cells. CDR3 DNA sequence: TGTGCCTGGAGGACCCGGGGGCGGGAGACCCAGTACTTC. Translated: CAWRTRGRETQYF.